These 16 T cell receptor beta chains originate from one sample sequenced in a study of cytomegalovirus exposure and HLA in healthy donors. Libraries were prepared by immunoSEQ multiplex PCR; TCRdb keeps only in-frame clonotypes and omits some of them. The repertoire has a few hundred thousand clones, approximately 90% of them found once; the top ten carry over 0.8%. The sample consisted of PBMCs. The receptors were gathered from a woman aged 18-35 years in good health and CMV-seronegative.

The chain is built from TRBV5-1 and TRBJ2-5; 7 bases are a match to TRBD2. The CDR3 contains 13 residues. CDR1 and CDR2 (germline): SGHRS, YFSETQ. The J segment lost 5 bases and the V segment lost 0 bases, leaving 1 base of the junction unmatched. This chain's CDR3 is CASSLGEGETQYF. In nucleotides, the CDR3 is TGCGCCAGCAGCTTGGGGGAGGGGGAGACCCAGTACTTC.

The genes are TRBV5-1 and TRBJ2-1, with 12 nucleotides matching TRBD2. J gave up 9 bases and V 2 bases, and 9 bases lay outside the gene matches. In germline, CDR1 is SGHRS, CDR2 YFSETQ. The CDR3 is 16 residues long. The CDR3 nucleotides are TGCGCCAGCAGCTTAATCGCTAGCGGGGGGGATGGTGAGCAGTTCTTC. It codes for CASSLIASGGDGEQFF.

This rearrangement joins TRBV2 to TRBJ1-1; TRBD1 agrees at 10 bases. V gave up 2 bases and J gave up 11 bases; unmatched junction bases: 14. This CDR3 comprises 16 residues. Germline CDR1 SNHLY, CDR2 FYNNEI. The chain's CDR3 is CASSETSRDRGRWAFF. The CDR3 coding sequence is TGTGCCAGCAGTGAAACCTCCAGAGACAGGGGGCGGTGGGCTTTCTTT.

This sequence joins TRBV14 and TRBJ2-5, with TRBD2 matching over 8 bases. This CDR3 has 15 residues. In germline, CDR1 is SGHDN, CDR2 FVKESK. V lost 0 bases and J lost 5; bases outside the gene matches: 5. CDR3 coding DNA: TGTGCCAGCAGCCAAGAGCGGGAGGTAGGGGAGACCCAGTACTTC. Encoded protein: CASSQEREVGETQYF.

The gene calls are TRBV7-9 and TRBJ2-1, with TRBD1 matching over 10 bases. The germline gives CDR1 SEHNR, CDR2 FQNEAQ (reference sequence). The V segment lost 5 bases and the J segment 4 bases; nucleotides outside the gene matches: 5. The CDR3 length is 15 residues. This chain's CDR3 is CASSPTGGPYNEQFF. CDR3 nucleotides: TGTGCCAGCAGCCCGACAGGGGGCCCGTACAATGAGCAGTTCTTC.

This clone turned up a few times. The chain carries TRBV6-5 and TRBJ1-1; 10 bases align to TRBD1. The junction had 5 bases not matched to a gene; V was cut back by 5 bases and J by 5 bases. The CDR3 runs to 14 residues. CDR1 and CDR2 from the germline V gene are MNHEY and SVGAGI. CDR3 sequence (DNA): TGTGCCAGCAGTCCAGGACAGGGGGGGACTGAAGCTTTCTTT. Residues: CASSPGQGGTEAFF.

The V gene is TRBV10-3, the J gene TRBJ1-1; the match to TRBD1 covers 7 bases. Germline CDR1 and CDR2: ENHRY and SYGVKD. The ends lost 7 bases at V and 3 bases at J; junction bases unmatched: 14. CDR3 length: 16 amino acids. The CDR3 DNA follows: TGTGCCATCACCAGGACAGGCGGTTTGGTGGACACTGAAGCTTTCTTT. This codes for CAITRTGGLVDTEAFF.

The chain uses TRBV25-1 and TRBJ2-1; TRBD2 is a possible D gene (5 bases). The CDR3 is 18 residues long. V was cut by 3 bases and J by 6 bases, with 24 bases left in between. Germline CDR1 MGHDK, CDR2 SYGVNS. The CDR3 sequence is CASSEGPLWVGEGNEQFF. CDR3 sequence (DNA): TGTGCCAGCAGTGAGGGTCCTTTGTGGGTGGGAGAGGGCAATGAGCAGTTCTTC. Supplemented by reference TRBV25-1 and TRBJ2-1, the full variable domain reads EADIYQTPRYLVIGTGKKITLECSQTMGHDKMYWYQQDPGMELHLIHYSYGVNSTEKGDLSSESTVSRIRTEHFPLTLESARPSHTSQYLCASSEGPLWVGEGNEQFFGPGTRLTVL.

The genes are TRBV19 and TRBJ2-1, with a weak D call TRBD2 (5 bases). Germline assignment: CDR1 LNHDA and CDR2 SQIVND (reference sequence). V lost 5 bases to trimming and J lost 9 bases, with 11 bases between them. The CDR3 consists of 12 residues. CDR3 nucleotides: TGTGCCAGTAGTCTTCGGGCGGGTGAGCAGTTCTTC. It yields the protein CASSLRAGEQFF.

The genes are TRBV28 and TRBJ1-5; 7 bases are a match to TRBD1. CDR3 size: 16 residues. Looked up from germline, CDR1 is MDHEN and CDR2 is SYDVKM. V lost 5 bases, J lost 5 bases, and 12 bases stayed unmatched. CDR3 nucleotides: TGTGCCAGCAGTATACGACAGGGTTCTCTGTATCAGCCCCAGCATTTT. Residues: CASSIRQGSLYQPQHF.

This clone has a single count. The identical CDR3 is also encoded by other nucleotide sequences in the sample. The rearrangement uses TRBV27 and TRBJ2-1, with D maybe TRBD2 (5 bases). The V gene's germline CDR1 is MNHEY and CDR2 SMNVEV (reference sequence). The CDR3 contains 12 residues. Trimming removed 4 bases at V and 7 bases at J, with 8 bases between. This CDR3 is CASSSLGNEQFF. The CDR3 bases are TGTGCCAGCAGTTCACTAGGAAATGAGCAGTTCTTC.

This rearrangement joins TRBV4-3 to TRBJ2-3; a weak D match, TRBD2 (6 bases). This CDR3 region has 15 residues. Germline V lookup: CDR1 LGHNA, CDR2 YSLEER. The V end lost 1 base, the J end lost 4 bases, and 12 bases lay between the germline ends. The CDR3 spells CASSQALGSADTQYF. The CDR3 DNA reads as TGCGCCAGCAGCCAAGCGCTCGGGAGTGCAGATACGCAGTATTTT.

The rearrangement joins TRBV10-2 to TRBJ2-1; 12 positions agree with TRBD2. The CDR3 spans 14 residues. V shed 10 bases, J shed 12 bases, and the junction held 13 bases outside the gene matches. Germline CDR1 and CDR2: WSHSY and SAAADI. The CDR3 DNA is TGCGCCACCATCCCAACTAGCGGGGGGCAGGGGCAGTTCTTC. It codes for CATIPTSGGQGQFF.

CDR3 nucleotides: TGTGCCAGCAGTTTATTTCCTAGCGGGACGAGCTCCTACAATGAGCAGTTCTTC. Amino acids: CASSLFPSGTSSYNEQFF. The chain uses TRBV27 and TRBJ2-1; 9 nucleotides match TRBD2. This CDR3 spans 18 amino acids. Per the germline V gene, CDR1 is MNHEY and CDR2 is SMNVEV (reference sequence). With 1 base clipped from V and 0 bases from J, the junction kept 7 bases outside the gene matches.

J is TRBJ2-5 and V is TRBV5-6, with D possibly being TRBD2 (5 bases). Germline V gene sequence: CDR1 SGHDT, CDR2 YYEEEE. The CDR3 is 15 amino acids. V was shortened by 4 bases and J by 3 bases, with 16 bases between the two germline ends. CDR3 DNA: TGTGCCAGCAGCAGGAGCCCGGACGGGAAAGAGACCCAGTACTTC. Translated, it gives CASSRSPDGKETQYF.

This chain uses TRBV25-1 with TRBJ2-1, with D maybe TRBD2 (5 bases). The CDR3 runs 14 residues. Germline CDR1 and CDR2: MGHDK and SYGVNS. The V gene lost 2 bases and the J gene lost 9 bases, with 14 bases spanning the gap. This CDR3 is CASSEIIRGSEQFF. Written as DNA, the CDR3 is TGTGCCAGCAGTGAAATCATTAGAGGGAGTGAGCAGTTCTTC.